The 5 T cell receptor beta chains reported below all come from one sample, sequenced in a study of breast tumors, draining lymph nodes, adjacent tissues. Axillary draining lymph nodes of breast cancer patients supplied the node samples. Each CDR3 protein gets one entry after TCRdb re-called the multiplex PCR reads with MiXCR. The sample comprises over 100,000 distinct CDR3 sequences, 20% to 25% of which are singletons, and about 2.4% rests with the top ten. Sequencing input: axillary lymph node tissue. These TCRs come from a female donor with breast cancer. Some clones in this sample may be carry-over from other donors' samples.

The chain employs TRBV4-1 and TRBJ2-1; 12 bases are a match to TRBD2. J lost 5 bases, V lost 2 bases, and 7 bases had no gene match. The CDR3 runs to 17 residues. Germline-derived CDR1 and CDR2 are MGHRA and YSYEKL. The CDR3 loop reads CASSQNLAGGPHNEQFF. The CDR3 DNA is TGCGCCAGCAGCCAAAATCTAGCGGGAGGGCCGCACAATGAGCAGTTCTTC.

The V and J genes are TRBV11-3 and TRBJ2-2; the match to TRBD1 covers 7 bases. This CDR3 comprises 15 residues. Germline V gives CDR1 SGHNT, CDR2 YENEEA. After removal of 2 bases from V and 7 bases from J, the junction contained 7 bases not matched to a gene. As DNA, the CDR3 is TGTGCCAGCAGCTTATTTGGGACAGTATTCGGGGAGCTGTTTTTT. Encoded protein: CASSLFGTVFGELFF.

This clonotype was seen many times. This sequence joins TRBV7-3 and TRBJ2-5; 7 bases are a match to TRBD1. The trim removed 5 bases at V and 5 bases at J, leaving 11 bases unmatched. CDR3 length equals 15 residues. Germline CDR1 SGHTA, CDR2 FQGTGA. The CDR3 region is CASSPTGAPRETQYF. The CDR3 bases are TGTGCCAGCAGCCCAACAGGGGCCCCCCGGGAGACCCAGTACTTC.

The sample holds a few counts of this clonotype. The chain couples TRBV14 to TRBJ2-6; D unresolved. V lost 5 bases and J lost 0, with 5 bases in between. This CDR3 is 14 amino acids long. Per the germline V gene, CDR1 is SGHDN and CDR2 is FVKESK. In DNA, the CDR3 is TGTGCCAGCAGCATAGGCTCTGGGGCCAACGTCCTGACTTTC. This sequence encodes CASSIGSGANVLTF.

This clonotype was seen more than once but under ten times. The chain employs TRBV27 and TRBJ2-3; 11 bases line up with TRBD2. V was pared by 3 bases and J by 3 bases, with 11 bases of the junction left unmatched. Germline CDR1 reads MNHEY; CDR2 reads SMNVEV (reference sequence). CDR3 length: 18 amino acids. This CDR3 reads CASSFFGTSGFATDTQYF. The DNA of the CDR3 is TGTGCCAGCAGTTTCTTCGGGACTAGCGGATTTGCGACAGATACGCAGTATTTT.